This T cell receptor beta chain was sequenced for a study of identical twins. The study, taken as a whole, reports: For cord blood, abundant beta clonotypes had fewer insertions, unlike memory repertoires, which showed none. Analyses of zero insertions could, in part, be confounded by invariant MAIT and iNKT cells.

This CDR3 comprises 13 residues. Germline CDR1 is MNHEY and CDR2 is SMNVEV (reference sequence). V gave up 5 bases and J gave up 6 bases, with 11 bases separating them. The authors used template switching to add a universal primer site and gave cDNA unique molecular identifiers. TCRdb re-called the 5' RACE reads with MiXCR, one entry per CDR3 protein. The sample includes a few hundred thousand distinct CDR3 sequences, approximately 8.8% of them seen just once. This clonotype came up a few times. Its antigen is not identified. This sequence joins TRBV27 and TRBJ2-1, with D possibly matching TRBD2 (5 bases). This TCR was recovered from a woman in her forties or fifties in good health. Sequenced input: naive T cells sorted from blood. DNA of the CDR3: TGTGCCAGCAGTGAGGGATTTCCCAATGAGCAGTTCTTC. Residues: CASSEGFPNEQFF.